Following are 22 T cell receptor beta chains from one sample sequenced in a study of CD8 T cells in ankylosing spondylitis. Overall study findings and caveats: Ankylosing spondylitis blood appeared to carry a characteristic TCR beta motif of several highly homologous variants.

Their antigens are not known. TCRdb fed the 5' RACE reads into MiXCR, producing one record per CDR3 protein. The repertoire holds fewer than 500,000 distinct CDR3 sequences, approximately 20% seen once, with approximately 15% in the top ten. The source material was blood, either unsorted or a sorted T cell fraction (not recorded which). The receptors shown here come from a male donor with ankylosing spondylitis.

The V call is TRBV5-1, the J call TRBJ1-6; D perhaps matches TRBD1 (5 bases). This CDR3 spans 14 amino acids. Per the germline V gene, CDR1 is SGHRS and CDR2 is YFSETQ. V was clipped by 4 bases and J by 9 bases, with 14 bases between them. This chain's CDR3 is CASSTDGTGSPLHF. The CDR3 DNA sequence: TGCGCCAGCAGCACGGACGGGACGGGTTCACCCCTCCACTTT.

This clonotype came up once. This chain links TRBV27 with TRBJ2-3; 9 bases match TRBD1. The CDR3 extends over 17 amino acids. Per the germline V gene, CDR1 is MNHEY and CDR2 is SMNVEV (reference sequence). The V and J ends lost 2 bases and 1 base, in that order; junction bases with no gene match: 7. The CDR3 sequence is CASSLKNRGPRTDTQYF. As DNA, the CDR3 is TGTGCCAGCAGTTTAAAAAACAGGGGGCCCCGCACAGATACGCAGTATTTT.

This clonotype was found a few times. This chain joins TRBV4-1 and TRBJ1-6; 12 bases line up with TRBD1. CDR1 MGHRA and CDR2 YSYEKL come from the germline V gene. The CDR3 runs to 16 residues. V shed 2 bases and J 9 bases; nucleotides not matched to a gene: 5. CDR3 protein: CASSQPGTGGFSPLHF. The CDR3 DNA follows: TGCGCCAGCAGCCAACCCGGGACAGGGGGCTTTTCACCCCTCCACTTT.

This clonotype was counted only a few times. The CDR3 sequence: CASSPPREDLGYTF. Written as DNA, the CDR3 is TGTGCCAGCAGCCCGCCACGGGAAGATCTCGGCTACACCTTC. This rearrangement joins TRBV4-2 to TRBJ1-2; D not resolved. Trimming pared 4 bases from V and 8 bases from J, leaving 17 bases between. Germline lookup yields CDR1 LGHNA and CDR2 YNFKEQ. The CDR3 consists of 14 residues.

The chain links TRBV9 to TRBJ1-4; D not resolved. The CDR3 extends over 16 amino acids. The germline V gene has CDR1 SGDLS and CDR2 YYNGEE. V lost 3 bases to trimming and J lost 6 bases, with 18 bases between them. For the CDR3, the DNA is TGTGCCAGCAGCGGAGGCAACCGGCAGTACGATGAAAAACTGTTTTTT. Its translation is CASSGGNRQYDEKLFF.

The rearrangement joins TRBV30 to TRBJ1-5; 7 positions agree with TRBD1. CDR1 and CDR2 from the germline V gene are GTSNPN and SVGIG (reference sequence). The CDR3 has 13 amino acids. V was pared by 4 bases and J by 6 bases, with 6 bases of the junction left unmatched. The DNA for the CDR3 is TGTGCCTGGAACCACAGGGGAGGTCAGCCCCAGCATTTT. This encodes CAWNHRGGQPQHF.

This clonotype was counted only a few times. The rearrangement uses TRBV5-1 and TRBJ2-7; 9 bases agree with TRBD1. V shed 2 bases and J 1 base; nucleotides not matched to a gene: 7. The CDR3 extends over 16 amino acids. Germline CDR1 and CDR2: SGHRS and YFSETQ. The CDR3 spells CASSLQGALGSYEQYF. In DNA form, the CDR3 reads TGCGCCAGCAGCTTACAGGGGGCCCTTGGTTCCTACGAGCAGTACTTC.

This clonotype occurred a few times. This chain connects TRBV29-1 to TRBJ1-1, with 8 positions matching TRBD1. J lost 4 bases, V lost 7 bases, and 11 bases had no gene match. The CDR3 is 14 residues long. Germline CDR1 and CDR2: SQVTM and ANQGSEA. DNA for the CDR3: TGCAGCGCCGGGGGGCCAGGGGGCGTCACTGAAGCTTTCTTT. Its translation: CSAGGPGGVTEAFF.

The chain uses TRBV5-1 and TRBJ2-5, with TRBD2 matching over 9 bases. V shed 0 bases, J shed 0 bases, and the junction held 3 bases outside the gene matches. The CDR3 runs to 16 residues. In germline, CDR1 is SGHRS, CDR2 YFSETQ. CDR3 nucleotide sequence: TGCGCCAGCAGCTTGGGACTAGCGGAGTACCAAGAGACCCAGTACTTC. Amino acids: CASSLGLAEYQETQYF.

J is TRBJ1-1 and V is TRBV7-9, with no clear D. The CDR3 has 13 amino acids. CDR1 and CDR2 from the germline V gene are SEHNR and FQNEAQ (reference sequence). The V end was cut by 2 bases, the J end by 7 bases, with 11 bases between. The CDR3 DNA is TGTGCCAGCAGCTTATACGAGGGATTTGAAGCTTTCTTT. Residues: CASSLYEGFEAFF. Based on the CDR3 plus reference TRBV7-9 and TRBJ1-1, the full variable domain is DTGVSQNPRHKITKRGQNVTFRCDPISEHNRLYWYRQTLGQGPEFLTYFQNEAQLEKSRLLSDRFSAERPKGSFSTLEIQRTEQGDSAMYLCASSLYEGFEAFFGQGTRLTVV.

As concerns this clonotype: This may stem from a read error, because a much larger clone lies one nucleotide away. This rearrangement joins TRBV11-2 to TRBJ2-1; 8 bases are a match to TRBD2. CDR3 length: 15 amino acids. Germline values: CDR1 SGHAT, CDR2 FQNNGV. Here the CDR3 DNA reads TGTGCCAGCAGCCTCGGACTAGCCCCCTACATTGAGCAGTTCTTC. Protein: CASSLGLAPYIEQFF.

This clonotype was counted many times. The chain joins TRBV12-3 or TRBV12-4 to TRBJ2-3, with 13 bases identical to TRBD2. The V and J ends lost 6 bases and 2 bases, in that order; junction bases with no gene match: 14. The length of the CDR3 is 19 residues. CDR3 sequence reads: CASRTSGLAGTPFTDTQYF. The CDR3 DNA follows: TGTGCCAGCAGAACCTCGGGACTAGCGGGGACGCCGTTCACAGATACGCAGTATTTT.

This clonotype was found a few times. The genes are TRBV5-1 and TRBJ1-1; D is uncertain. The germline V gene has CDR1 SGHRS and CDR2 YFSETQ. The CDR3 has 13 amino acids. V dropped 0 bases and J dropped 8 bases, with 11 bases sitting between them. CDR3 sequence: CASSLVGESEAFF. Written as DNA, the CDR3 is TGCGCCAGCAGCTTGGTTGGGGAATCCGAAGCTTTCTTT. The whole variable domain, remainder taken from reference TRBV5-1 and TRBJ1-1, is KAGVTQTPRYLIKTRGQQVTLSCSPISGHRSVSWYQQTPGQGLQFLFEYFSETQRNKGNFPGRFSGRQFSNSRSEMNVSTLELGDSALYLCASSLVGESEAFFGQGTRLTVV.

The chain carries TRBV7-8 and TRBJ2-2, with D possibly matching TRBD2 (6 bases). This CDR3 is 13 amino acids long. V was shortened by 4 bases and J by 6 bases, with 9 bases between the two germline ends. Looked up from germline, CDR1 is SGHVS and CDR2 is FQNEAQ. The CDR3 sequence is CASSWGVAGELFF. The CDR3, as DNA: TGTGCCAGCAGCTGGGGGGTGGCCGGGGAGCTGTTTTTT.

The chain is built from TRBV7-6 and TRBJ2-5, with a tentative D call TRBD1 (6 bases). CDR3 length: 14 residues. Germline CDR1 reads SGHVS; CDR2 reads FNYEAQ. The V end was cut by 5 bases, the J end by 2 bases, with 12 bases between. The CDR3 here is CASSDLGGQETQYF. The CDR3 DNA sequence: TGTGCCAGCAGCGACCTAGGGGGTCAAGAGACCCAGTACTTC.

The chain joins TRBV29-1 to TRBJ1-1, with D tentatively TRBD1 (5 bases). Germline V gene data show CDR1 as SQVTM and CDR2 as ANQGSEA. V lost 8 bases and J lost 8, with 15 bases in between. The CDR3 is 11 residues long. CDR3 protein: CSPSIGHEAFF. CDR3 sequence (DNA): TGCAGCCCTAGTATTGGACACGAAGCTTTCTTT.

This clonotype has ten or more counts. This sequence joins TRBV12-3 or TRBV12-4 and TRBJ2-2; D not certain. This CDR3 contains 14 residues. Trimming left V 4 bases short and J 7 bases short, with 13 bases between. The CDR3 region is CASSWSSLGGELFF. CDR3 nucleotides: TGTGCCAGCAGTTGGTCTAGTCTCGGCGGGGAGCTGTTTTTT.

This rearrangement joins TRBV24-1 to TRBJ2-3; TRBD2 aligns across 8 bases. With 5 bases clipped from V and 3 bases from J, the junction kept 12 bases outside the gene matches. The germline CDR1 and CDR2 sequences are KGHDR and SFDVKD. This CDR3 comprises 17 residues. CDR3: CATSGQAGVGGTDTQYF. The CDR3 region has the DNA TGTGCCACCAGTGGACAAGCGGGAGTAGGCGGGACAGATACGCAGTATTTT.

The genes are TRBV29-1 and TRBJ1-1, with 7 bases lining up with TRBD1. With V trimmed by 2 bases and J by 1 base, 7 bases remained unmatched. The germline CDR1 and CDR2 sequences are SQVTM and ANQGSEA. The CDR3 consists of 15 residues. The CDR3 DNA reads as TGCAGCGTTGAATTAACGGACAGGCAGAACACTGAAGCTTTCTTT. It encodes CSVELTDRQNTEAFF.

The rearrangement joins TRBV20-1 to TRBJ2-7; weak D call: TRBD2 (6 bases). V was cut by 7 bases and J by 4 bases, with 23 bases left in between. Germline-derived CDR1 and CDR2 are DFQATT and SNEGSKA (reference sequence). The CDR3 covers 15 residues. CDR3 protein: CSGGLSGAPQYEQYF. The CDR3 nucleotides are TGCAGTGGGGGCTTATCGGGAGCTCCTCAATACGAGCAGTACTTC.

V is TRBV15 and J is TRBJ2-3; D possibly corresponds to TRBD2 (5 bases). Germline loops: CDR1 LNHNV, CDR2 YYDKDF (reference sequence). Trimming left V 4 bases short and J 6 bases short, with 11 bases between. The CDR3 spans 13 residues. Written as DNA, the CDR3 is TGTGCCACCAGCAAAACTAGTTCCGATACGCAGTATTTT. It specifies CATSKTSSDTQYF.

This clonotype has at least ten counts. CDR3 region: CASGLWGTDRGSTQYF. CDR3 nucleotide sequence: TGTGCTAGTGGTTTGTGGGGCACGGACAGGGGATCGACCCAGTACTTC. The V gene is TRBV12-5, the J gene TRBJ2-5; TRBD1 aligns across 9 bases. CDR3 size: 16 residues. The trim removed 2 bases at V and 7 bases at J, leaving 11 bases unmatched. Germline CDR1 reads LGHNT; CDR2 reads FRNRAP.